The source of this T cell receptor (beta chain) is a study of T cell changes during pregnancy in multiple sclerosis. TCRdb's table, derived via immunoSEQ multiplex PCR, lists solely in-frame clones and lacks some. The table records about 69,000 clones, around 92% of them present only once. The germline V gene has CDR1 MNHEY and CDR2 SVGAGI. CDR3 length: 15 amino acids. V lost 5 bases to trimming and J lost 0 bases; unmatched junction nucleotides: 4. This clonotype was obtained from a female donor in good health, enrolled as a control in a pregnancy study. The source was peripheral blood, collected in the third trimester of pregnancy. The rearrangement links TRBV6-5 to TRBJ2-7; 10 bases fit TRBD1. The CDR3 bases are TGTGCCAGCAGTCCCGGGACAGGGGCCTCCTACGAGCAGTACTTC. Translation gives CASSPGTGASYEQYF.